Listed here are 12 T cell receptor beta chains from one sample, sequenced in a study of T-cell reconstitution after alpha-beta-depleted transplantation in children (dated by TCRdb to 2015 to 2016). The library was made by PCR. TCRdb shows the sequencer as Illumina HiSeq 2500. Molecular barcoding was employed in the preparation of TCR libraries, with unique molecular identifiers being used to normalize TCRbeta repertoire quantification. TCRdb cleaned the public reads at Q25 with fastp, built clones with MiXCR and kept in-frame beta chains. For every CDR3 protein sequence, its rows merge into one entry that carries the most common genes and DNA. Counted in this sample were about 610,000 distinct CDR3 sequences; roughly a tenth of them appeared once. The biggest ten clones account for around 4% of the sample. The input for sequencing was PBMCs from the stem cell graft donor, taken from the stem cell graft. The receptor set was obtained from a human donor who donated a stem cell graft to a child with acute myeloid leukemia.

This clonotype occurred many times. The genes are TRBV10-3 and TRBJ2-1, with 13 bases identical to TRBD2. The V segment lost 4 bases and the J segment 9 bases; nucleotides outside the gene matches: 9. The CDR3 spans 16 residues. Germline lookup yields CDR1 ENHRY and CDR2 SYGVKD. The CDR3 nucleotides are TGTGCCATCAGTGGCCCCGGGACTAGCGGGAAGGTTGAGCAGTTCTTC. This codes for CAISGPGTSGKVEQFF.

This clonotype has only a few counts. J is TRBJ2-1 and V is TRBV29-1; D possibly uses TRBD1 or TRBD2 (5 bases each). The V end lost 1 base, the J end lost 12 bases, and 16 bases lay between the germline ends. The CDR3 sequence is 13 residues long. The germline gives CDR1 SQVTM, CDR2 ANQGSEA. The CDR3 coding sequence is TGCAGCGTTGAAGGGGACCCATCTTCGGGGCAGTTCTTC. It codes for CSVEGDPSSGQFF.

This clonotype was seen many times. The chain carries TRBV20-1 and TRBJ1-3, with D perhaps matching TRBD1 (5 bases). Germline CDR1 reads DFQATT; CDR2 reads SNEGSKA (reference sequence). Trimming left V 0 bases short and J 4 bases short, with 16 bases between. The CDR3 is 16 amino acids. The DNA of the CDR3 is TGCAGTGCTAGAGATCTGGGGGGTACGGGAGGAAACACCATATATTTT. Translated: CSARDLGGTGGNTIYF.

This clonotype has at least ten counts. The chain joins TRBV5-1 to TRBJ2-1; maybe TRBD2 (6 bases). Trimming took off 7 bases at V and 0 bases at J, with 11 bases between the two ends. From germline, CDR1 is SGHRS and CDR2 YFSETQ. The CDR3 is 14 residues long. The chain's CDR3 is CASAMGLSYNEQFF. The CDR3 region has the DNA TGCGCCAGCGCCATGGGACTCTCCTACAATGAGCAGTTCTTC.

This clonotype showed up many times. The chain joins TRBV11-2 to TRBJ2-3; D ambiguous. This CDR3 has 13 residues. Germline loops: CDR1 SGHAT, CDR2 FQNNGV. The germline V and J ends were trimmed by 5 bases and 6 bases, with 12 bases remaining between them. The CDR3 DNA follows: TGTGCCAGCAGCCTATGGACGGACGATACGCAGTATTTT. It encodes CASSLWTDDTQYF. Complete variable domain (other parts from reference TRBV11-2 and TRBJ2-3): EAGVAQSPRYKIIEKRQSVAFWCNPISGHATLYWYQQILGQGPKLLIQFQNNGVVDDSQLPKDRFSAERLKGVDSTLKIQPAKLEDSAVYLCASSLWTDDTQYFGPGTRLTVL.

This chain joins TRBV12-3 or TRBV12-4 and TRBJ2-7; tentatively, D is TRBD2 (5 bases). The CDR3 consists of 16 residues. The germline V and J ends were trimmed by 1 base and 1 base, with 14 bases remaining between them. CDR3 in amino acids: CASSLGATGRSYEQYF. The CDR3 bases are TGTGCCAGCAGTTTAGGGGCGACTGGGAGATCCTACGAGCAGTACTTC.

J is TRBJ2-4 and V is TRBV6-2 or TRBV6-3; D gene ambiguous. The CDR3 loop spans 17 amino acids. V lost 8 bases, J lost 0 bases, and 20 bases lay in between. CDR1 and CDR2 (germline): MNHEY, SVGEGT. CDR3: CASERYAVGVAKNIQYF. The DNA of the CDR3 is TGTGCCAGCGAGCGTTACGCGGTAGGAGTAGCCAAAAACATTCAGTACTTC.

Notes on this clonotype: The junction does not match germline at one end; this may be a read error. The V and J genes are TRBV6-4 and TRBJ2-2, with a possible D match to TRBD2 (5 bases). The CDR3 totals 14 residues. The germline V gene encodes CDR1 MRHNA and CDR2 SNTAGT. This CDR3 reads CASRDQSGTGELFF. CDR3 DNA: TGTGCCAGCCGTGACCAATCGGGGACCGGGGAGCTGTTTTTT.

The chain is built from TRBV12-3 or TRBV12-4 and TRBJ2-7, with TRBD2 matching 8 bases. V dropped 5 bases and J dropped 4; count of bases not matched to a gene: 16. The CDR3 runs 17 residues. The CDR3 protein is CASSPGGAGGVRYEQYF. CDR3 in DNA: TGTGCCAGCAGTCCGGGAGGGGCCGGAGGGGTTCGGTACGAGCAGTACTTC.

This clonotype was detected many times. CDR3 in amino acids: CASSQVGGPRETQYF. For the CDR3, the DNA is TGCGCCAGCAGCCAAGTCGGAGGGCCCCGCGAGACCCAGTACTTC. The V and J genes are TRBV4-3 and TRBJ2-5; D possibly corresponds to TRBD2 (6 bases). The CDR3 spans 15 residues. Per the germline V gene, CDR1 is LGHNA and CDR2 is YSLEER. The V end was cut by 1 base, the J end by 5 bases, with 14 bases between.

As to this clonotype: At one of its ends the junction is not consistent with the germline gene, which may arise from a read error. V and J are TRBV28 and TRBJ1-2; tentatively, D is TRBD1 (5 bases). CDR3 size: 16 residues. Germline V gene data show CDR1 as MDHEN and CDR2 as SYDVKM. The CDR3 sequence is CASTLSGLGFRDGYTF. For the CDR3, the DNA is TGTGCCAGCACTTTATCGGGACTCGGATTTCGGGATGGCTACACCTTC.

The chain has TRBV6-2 or TRBV6-3 and TRBJ2-7; D is possibly TRBD2 (6 bases). Between the trimmed V and J ends, which lost 8 bases and 2 bases, there was a span of 19 bases. This CDR3 has 15 residues. The germline CDR1 and CDR2 sequences are MNHEY and SVGEGT. The CDR3 DNA follows: TGTGCCAGCCGTAAACGGGTCGGCGGGGCCTACGAGCAGTACTTC. As protein: CASRKRVGGAYEQYF.